The 9 T cell receptor beta chains listed next were all sequenced from one sample in a study of cytomegalovirus exposure and HLA in healthy donors. PCR employed 60 Vbeta and 13 Jbeta primers. TCRdb's copy holds only in-frame clones and misses some; the assay was immunoSEQ multiplex PCR. The sample has 190,000 or so clones; 80% are singletons. The sample was PBMCs. Receptor source: a boy between 10 and 17 years old in good health and CMV-seronegative.

The CDR3 region is CASSLTVLAGGTDTQYF. CDR3 sequence (DNA): TGTGCCAGCAGTTTAACCGTACTAGCGGGGGGCACAGATACGCAGTATTTT. V and J are TRBV27 and TRBJ2-3; 11 bases match TRBD2. J lost 1 base, V lost 2 bases, and 5 bases had no gene match. CDR3 length: 17 amino acids. Germline CDR1 MNHEY, CDR2 SMNVEV (reference sequence).

The V gene is TRBV6-5, the J gene TRBJ2-2; maybe TRBD2 (5 bases). The CDR3 has 14 residues. Germline V lookup: CDR1 MNHEY, CDR2 SVGAGI. Trimming took off 8 bases at V and 0 bases at J, with 10 bases between the two ends. The CDR3 loop reads CASRLLANTGELFF. The CDR3, as DNA: TGTGCCAGCCGATTACTAGCGAACACCGGGGAGCTGTTTTTT.

CDR3 sequence: CASGRGTAYNEQFF. DNA for the CDR3: TGTGCCAGCGGCCGGGGGACCGCCTACAATGAGCAGTTCTTC. V and J are TRBV9 and TRBJ2-1; weak D call: TRBD2 (6 bases). Trimming left V 7 bases short and J 2 bases short, with 13 bases between. CDR3 length: 14 amino acids. Looked up from germline, CDR1 is SGDLS and CDR2 is YYNGEE. The full variable domain, completed using reference TRBV9 and TRBJ2-1, is DSGVTQTPKHLITATGQRVTLRCSPRSGDLSVYWYQQSLDQGLQFLIQYYNGEERAKGNILERFSAQQFPDLHSELNLSSLELGDSALYFCASGRGTAYNEQFFGPGTRLTVL.

This rearrangement joins TRBV19 to TRBJ1-2; D possibly corresponds to TRBD1 (6 bases). Germline V lookup: CDR1 LNHDA, CDR2 SQIVND (reference sequence). Trimming shortened V by 5 bases and J by 4 bases, and 20 bases separated the two germline ends. This CDR3 has 16 residues. This CDR3 is CASSRTAGVGFYGYTF. DNA of the CDR3: TGTGCCAGTAGTCGGACAGCCGGGGTCGGGTTCTATGGCTACACCTTC.

The CDR3, as DNA: TGTGCCAGCAGCTTATCTAGCGGAAGGCTCTCTGGGGCCAACGTCCTGACTTTC. It specifies CASSLSSGRLSGANVLTF. The V call is TRBV7-6, the J call TRBJ2-6, with 7 nucleotides matching TRBD2. Losses at the gene ends were 2 bases for V and 0 bases for J; bases not matched to a gene: 7. The CDR3 is made up of 18 amino acids. CDR1 SGHVS and CDR2 FNYEAQ come from the germline V gene. The full variable domain, rest sourced from reference TRBV7-6 and TRBJ2-6, is GAGVSQSPRYKVTKRGQDVALRCDPISGHVSLYWYRQALGQGPEFLTYFNYEAQQDKSGLPNDRFSAERPEGSISTLTIQRTEQRDSAMYRCASSLSSGRLSGANVLTFGAGSRLTVL.

The CDR3 bases are TGTGCCAGCAGTGAAGGGGCAGGGGTCCAAGAGACCCAGTACTTC. Its protein is CASSEGAGVQETQYF. V is TRBV6-1 and J is TRBJ2-5, with D maybe TRBD1 (6 bases). Deletions cut 1 base from V and 1 base from J, with 10 bases between. Germline CDR1 MNHNS, CDR2 SASEGT. CDR3 size: 15 residues.

V gene TRBV15 combines with J gene TRBJ2-7; D might be TRBD2 (6 bases). The V gene's germline CDR1 is LNHNV and CDR2 YYDKDF (reference sequence). CDR3 size: 16 residues. The V gene lost 0 bases and the J gene lost 5 bases, with 17 bases spanning the gap. CDR3 DNA sequence: TGTGCCACCAGCAGAGATGTATACTTCCGGGGGAACGAGCAGTACTTC. Amino acids: CATSRDVYFRGNEQYF.

The CDR3 sequence: CASSRLAGDYNEQFF. The CDR3 DNA reads as TGTGCCAGCAGCCGACTAGCGGGGGACTACAATGAGCAGTTCTTC. The chain is built from TRBV6-5 and TRBJ2-1; TRBD2 matches 12 bases. The CDR3 totals 15 residues. Germline trimming cut 6 bases from V and 3 bases from J; bases unmatched to any gene: 3. The germline V gene encodes CDR1 MNHEY and CDR2 SVGAGI.

V and J are TRBV6-6 and TRBJ2-3; the match to TRBD2 covers 7 bases. The CDR3 is 14 residues long. Unmatched junction bases numbered 1, after V lost 2 bases and J lost 2 bases. CDR1 is MNHNY, CDR2 SVGAGI, per germline (reference sequence). This CDR3 reads CASSYGRVTDTQYF. In nucleotides, the CDR3 is TGTGCCAGCAGTTACGGGAGGGTCACAGATACGCAGTATTTT.